These 10 T cell receptor beta chains share one sample of origin, sequenced in a study of T cell repertoires in cytomegalovirus infection. These receptors' antigens are unknown. Via MiXCR, TCRdb re-called the reads, giving one row per CDR3 protein. Of 400,000 to 600,000 distinct CDR3 sequences in the sample, approximately 42% were seen once. The sequencing here drew on cultured PBMCs, taken from culture after CMV antigen stimulation. These TCRs come from a human donor in good health (CMV status not recorded). Some clones in this sample may be carry-over from other donors' samples.

This chain uses TRBV12-3 or TRBV12-4 with TRBJ2-7; the D call may be TRBD1 or TRBD2 (5 bases each). This CDR3 comprises 14 residues. The V end lost 2 bases, the J end lost 4 bases, and 12 bases lay between the germline ends. CDR3 amino acids: CASSLFGAAYEQYF. The CDR3 DNA reads as TGTGCCAGCAGTTTATTCGGGGCGGCGTACGAGCAGTACTTC.

The genes are TRBV6-1 and TRBJ2-1; D perhaps matches TRBD2 (6 bases). Trimming took 1 base from V and 6 from J, leaving 13 bases between them. The CDR3 spans 15 residues. CDR1 MNHNS and CDR2 SASEGT come from the germline V gene. CDR3 in DNA: TGTGCCAGCAGTGAAGGGCTAGCGAGAATCAATGAGCAGTTCTTC. Translating gives CASSEGLARINEQFF.

Written as DNA, the CDR3 is TGCAGTGCTAGAGATCCGGGTACCGGCAATCAGCCCCAGCATTTT. Translated: CSARDPGTGNQPQHF. The V and J genes are TRBV20-1 and TRBJ1-5; D is unclear. Germline values: CDR1 DFQATT, CDR2 SNEGSKA (reference sequence). V dropped 0 bases and J dropped 2 bases, with 11 bases sitting between them. This CDR3 spans 15 amino acids.

This sequence joins TRBV28 and TRBJ2-2; 7 nucleotides align to TRBD2. With 10 bases clipped from V and 4 bases from J, the junction kept 9 bases outside the gene matches. Germline V gene data show CDR1 as MDHEN and CDR2 as SYDVKM. The CDR3 covers 14 residues. The CDR3 DNA follows: TGTGCCACCTCGGGGAGGGAGTTCACCGGGGAGCTGTTTTTT. It is translated as CATSGREFTGELFF.

The genes are TRBV6-5 and TRBJ2-1; 11 positions match TRBD2. V shed 7 bases, J shed 4 bases, and the junction held 6 bases outside the gene matches. The CDR3 has 15 residues. CDR1 and CDR2 from the germline V gene are MNHEY and SVGAGI. CDR3 in DNA: TGTGCCAGCACCTCCGGGACTAGCGGATACAATGAGCAGTTCTTC. It specifies CASTSGTSGYNEQFF.

This clonotype has only a few counts. This chain links TRBV23-1 with TRBJ2-1; no clear D. TRBV23-1 is filed as an ORF, its function uncertain. This CDR3 contains 16 residues. The V and J ends lost 2 bases and 0 bases respectively, with 11 bases between them. The CDR3 DNA follows: TGCGCCAGCAGTCAAGACACCCACCGCTCCTACAATGAGCAGTTCTTC. The encoded protein is CASSQDTHRSYNEQFF.

The chain has TRBV12-5 and TRBJ1-2; D gene unclear. Trimming pared 6 bases from V and 2 bases from J, leaving 7 bases between. This CDR3 region has 12 residues. Per the germline V gene, CDR1 is LGHNT and CDR2 is FRNRAP. The CDR3 loop is CASGVLNYGYTF. CDR3 DNA sequence: TGTGCTAGTGGCGTCCTCAACTATGGCTACACCTTC.

The V and J genes are TRBV12-3 or TRBV12-4 and TRBJ1-1; tentatively, D is TRBD1 (6 bases). The V gene lost 0 bases and the J gene lost 5 bases, with 19 bases spanning the gap. CDR3 length: 17 residues. The CDR3 DNA reads TGTGCCAGCAGTTTAGCTTTGGGGGGCGTCGGGTGGACTGAAGCTTTCTTT. This encodes CASSLALGGVGWTEAFF.

The gene calls are TRBV7-2 and TRBJ1-2; D is uncertain. The CDR3 is made up of 13 amino acids. Between the trimmed V and J ends, which lost 4 bases and 10 bases, there was a span of 16 bases. CDR1 is SGHTA, CDR2 FQGNSA, per germline. The CDR3 region is CASSSLGRVIYTF. CDR3 coding DNA: TGTGCCAGCAGCTCCCTAGGGCGGGTAATCTACACCTTC.

The rearrangement uses TRBV7-8 and TRBJ1-1; TRBD1 agrees at 8 bases. Germline CDR1 and CDR2: SGHVS and FQNEAQ. The CDR3 has 13 amino acids. Trimming took 8 bases from V and 4 from J; bases not matched to a gene: 6. The CDR3 region is CASGQGLGTEAFF. The CDR3 DNA is TGTGCCAGCGGACAGGGTTTGGGCACTGAAGCTTTCTTT.